These 31 T cell receptor beta chains were all obtained from the same sample, sequenced in a study of T cells in women clearing cervical HPV infection. Profiling relied on immunoSEQ multiplex PCR, and the TCRdb table lists in-frame clones only, not all of them. Its table records about 22,000 clones. The sample taken for sequencing was blood buffy coat. The receptor source for this set is a woman aged 18-69 years with a cervical HPV16 infection that either progressed to CIN3+ or cleared (not recorded which).

Note on this clone: The sequenced fragment ends 3 residues before the CDR3 boundary, so the rest is inferred from the germline J gene. This chain uses TRBV2 with TRBJ2-1, with 14 bases that match TRBD2. CDR1 and CDR2 from the germline V gene are SNHLY and FYNNEI. This CDR3 is built from 15 residues. Trimming at V came to 4 bases and at J to 6 bases, leaving 2 bases not matched to a gene. Partial CDR3 DNA: TGTGCCAGCAGTGGAGGGACTAGCGGGAGCAATGAG. Residues: CASSGGTSGSNE. The full CDR3 protein reads CASSGGTSGSNEQFF.

On this clone itself: The observed sequence ends 3 residues before the CDR3 terminus, with the missing tail filled in from the germline J gene. The gene calls are TRBV19 and TRBJ1-2; TRBD1 might be the D (5 bases). This CDR3 spans 14 amino acids. Germline V lookup: CDR1 LNHDA, CDR2 SQIVND (reference sequence). Trimming shortened V by 3 bases and J by 4 bases, and 12 bases separated the two germline ends. The covered CDR3 bases are TGTGCCAGTAGTATCGGAGGGGAGAGCTATGGC. It is translated as CASSIGGESYG. The whole CDR3 sequence reads CASSIGGESYGYTF.

About this clone: The read terminates 3 residues ahead of where the CDR3 ends, so the germline J gene completes it. The chain carries TRBV18 and TRBJ1-3, with TRBD1 matching over 7 bases. With V trimmed by 5 bases and J by 4 bases, 8 bases remained unmatched. The CDR3 extends over 15 amino acids. CDR1 and CDR2 from the germline V gene are KGHSH and LQKENI. The CDR3 protein is CASSIDRVRGNTIYF. The CDR3 DNA, read in part, is TGTGCCAGCTCAATCGACAGGGTTCGCGGAAACACC.

About this clone: The sequenced fragment ends 3 residues before the CDR3 boundary, so the rest is inferred from the germline J gene. The chain carries TRBV11-2 and TRBJ2-4; 8 nucleotides agree with TRBD1. The CDR3 runs to 15 residues. Germline V gene lookup returns CDR1 SGHAT and CDR2 FQNNGV. V lost 2 bases, J lost 4 bases, and 4 bases stayed unmatched. Incomplete CDR3 DNA: TGTGCCAGCAGCTTACCGCAGGGGGCGAAAAACATT. Its protein product is CASSLPQGAKNI. The entire CDR3 is CASSLPQGAKNIQYF.

About this clone itself: The CDR3 end falls 3 residues outside the read, so it is completed with the germline J gene. The rearrangement links TRBV7-2 to TRBJ2-1; 7 positions agree with TRBD2. V was clipped by 5 bases and J by 8 bases; unmatched bases: 6. This CDR3 has 13 residues. Germline V lookup: CDR1 SGHTA, CDR2 FQGNSA. Here the CDR3 reads CASSRTSLYEQFF. Partial CDR3 DNA: TGTGCCAGCAGCCGGACTAGTTTGTATGAG.

For this clone: The read ends 3 residues shy of where the CDR3 ends; the end is completed using the germline J gene. The V call is TRBV20-1, the J call TRBJ2-1; 9 positions agree with TRBD2. The CDR3 is 15 residues long. V trimming: 2 bases; J trimming: 2 bases; junction bases outside the gene matches: 4. Germline CDR1 DFQATT, CDR2 SNEGSKA (reference sequence). This CDR3 is CSARLSGGTYNEQFF. The covered CDR3 bases are TGCAGTGCTAGACTGAGCGGGGGGACCTACAATGAG.

A remark on this clone: The CDR3 extends 3 residues past the end of the read, so its final part is completed from the germline J gene. The chain employs TRBV29-1 and TRBJ1-1, with a possible D match to TRBD1 (6 bases). Trimming shortened V by 4 bases and J by 3 bases, and 9 bases separated the two germline ends. The CDR3 loop spans 12 amino acids. Germline V gene data show CDR1 as SQVTM and CDR2 as ANQGSEA. This CDR3 is CSVAGGHTEAFF. Partial CDR3 DNA: TGCAGCGTTGCTGGGGGCCACACTGAA.

Turning to this clone: The CDR3 goes on 3 residues after the read ends, and that part is filled in from the germline J gene. This chain connects TRBV20-1 to TRBJ2-2, with 11 bases lining up with TRBD1. The CDR3 spans 16 residues. V lost 0 bases and J lost 4; bases outside the gene matches: 4. Germline CDR1 and CDR2: DFQATT and SNEGSKA (reference sequence). The CDR3 bases that were read are TGCAGTGCTAGAGATCAAGGGACAGGGGGCACCGGGGAG. It translates to CSARDQGTGGTGE. The full CDR3 reads CSARDQGTGGTGELFF.

Concerning this clone itself: The CDR3 end is not reached by the read, which stops 3 residues before it; the germline J gene fills it in. The J gene is TRBJ2-5, the V gene TRBV2; D is perhaps TRBD1 (5 bases). The CDR3 covers 13 residues. The ends were cut back, 6 bases at V and 2 bases at J, with 10 bases in the middle. Germline V gene sequence: CDR1 SNHLY, CDR2 FYNNEI. CDR3 loop: CASSRTTQETQYF. The part of the CDR3 DNA that was read is TGTGCCAGCAGCCGGACAACGCAAGAGACC.

Remarks on this clone: The sequenced fragment ends 3 residues before the CDR3 boundary, so the rest is inferred from the germline J gene. The rearrangement joins TRBV5-1 to TRBJ2-3; 7 nucleotides agree with TRBD2. With 0 bases clipped from V and 4 bases from J, the junction kept 5 bases outside the gene matches. Germline CDR1 SGHRS, CDR2 YFSETQ. The CDR3 length is 15 residues. CDR3 sequence: CASSLELAGADTQYF. The sequenced part of the CDR3 DNA is TGCGCCAGCAGCTTGGAGTTGGCGGGGGCAGATACG.

Incomplete CDR3 DNA: TGCAGCGTTGAAGGGGGGGGGTGGCGAGAGACC. Its translation is CSVEGGGWRET. The entire CDR3 reads CSVEGGGWRETQYF. The chain links TRBV29-1 to TRBJ2-5, with 7 bases fitting TRBD2. The read ends 3 residues before the CDR3 terminus; that terminus is restored from the germline J gene. Trimming removed 1 base from V and 4 bases from J; junction bases left unmatched: 6. The CDR3 spans 14 residues. Germline loops: CDR1 SQVTM, CDR2 ANQGSEA. Full variable domain (missing parts from reference TRBV29-1 and TRBJ2-5): SAVISQKPSRDICQRGTSLTIQCQVDSQVTMMFWYRQQPGQSLTLIATANQGSEATYESGFVIDKFPISRPNLTFSTLTVSNMSPEDSSIYLCSVEGGGWRETQYFGPGTRLLVL.

Concerning this clone: The read ends 3 residues shy of where the CDR3 ends; the end is completed using the germline J gene. This sequence joins TRBV20-1 and TRBJ1-1; possible D gene TRBD1, 5 bases. Germline CDR1 is DFQATT and CDR2 is SNEGSKA (reference sequence). Trimming took 5 bases from V and 0 from J, leaving 7 bases between them. The CDR3 extends over 12 amino acids. The sequenced part of the CDR3 DNA is TGCAGTGCTCTGGGGCTGAACACTGAA. Its protein product is CSALGLNTE. The full CDR3 protein is CSALGLNTEAFF.

For this clone: The CDR3 end falls 3 residues outside the read, so it is completed with the germline J gene. The chain joins TRBV2 to TRBJ1-6; 8 bases are a match to TRBD1. CDR1 and CDR2 (germline): SNHLY, FYNNEI. Trimming took 7 bases from V and 0 from J; bases not matched to a gene: 5. CDR3 length: 16 residues. CDR3 amino acids: CASTDRANSYNSPLHF. The sequenced part of the CDR3 DNA is TGTGCCAGCACGGACAGGGCTAACTCCTATAATTCACCC.

With regard to this clone: Coverage ceases 3 residues before the CDR3 finishes, and the germline J gene fills in the end. The V and J genes are TRBV5-4 and TRBJ1-5; no reliable D call. Deletions cut 0 bases from V and 5 bases from J, with 9 bases between. Germline assignment: CDR1 SGHNT and CDR2 YYREEE (reference sequence). There are 14 residues in the CDR3. CDR3: CASSLDGVYQPQHF. CDR3 DNA, as far as it was read: TGTGCCAGCAGCTTGGACGGGGTCTATCAGCCC.

Turning to this clone: The CDR3 end is not reached by the read, which stops 3 residues before it; the germline J gene fills it in. The chain combines TRBV19 with TRBJ1-2; D ambiguous. The V gene's germline CDR1 is LNHDA and CDR2 SQIVND (reference sequence). The CDR3 contains 16 residues. The covered CDR3 bases are TGTGCCAGTAGTATTCGTGCTAGCGGGAGTGCAGATACC. Translating gives CASSIRASGSADT. The whole CDR3 sequence is CASSIRASGSADTYTF.

The CDR3 DNA, read in part, is TGTGCCAGCCAGACAGGGACAGGGGGTAAAGAGACC. Encoded protein: CASQTGTGGKET. The entire CDR3 protein is CASQTGTGGKETQYF. This chain links TRBV19 with TRBJ2-5, with 11 positions matching TRBD1. The CDR3 end lies 3 residues beyond the end of the read and is filled in from the germline J gene. Germline V CDR1 and CDR2: LNHDA, SQIVND (reference sequence). The CDR3 spans 15 residues. Trimming took 9 bases from V and 3 from J; bases not matched to a gene: 9.

Comments on this clone: The junction departs from the called germline gene at one end, perhaps through a read error. The CDR3 extends 3 residues past the end of the read, so its final part is completed from the germline J gene. The J gene is TRBJ2-2, the V gene TRBV7-7; TRBD2 might be the D (7 bases). This CDR3 is built from 14 residues. CDR1 is SSHAT, CDR2 FNYEAQ, per germline (reference sequence). The sequenced CDR3 bases are TGTGCTAGCACGCGGGGGCCCGACACCGGGGAG. Amino acids: CASTRGPDTGE. The whole CDR3 region reads CASTRGPDTGELFF. The whole variable domain, remainder taken from reference TRBV7-7 and TRBJ2-2, is GAGVSQSPRYKVTKRGQDVTLRCDPISSHATLYWYQQALGQGPEFLTYFNYEAQPDKSGLPSDRFSAERPEGSISTLTIQRTEQRDSAMYRCASTRGPDTGELFFGEGSRLTVL.

In regard to this clone: The read falls 3 residues short of the CDR3 end, and the missing part is taken from the germline J gene. This sequence joins TRBV5-1 and TRBJ2-1, with 9 positions matching TRBD1. The CDR3 is made up of 16 amino acids. Germline-derived CDR1 and CDR2 are SGHRS and YFSETQ. J was trimmed by 4 bases and V by 2 bases; bases with no gene match: 7. The part of the CDR3 DNA that was read is TGCGCCAGCAGCTTAACCTCGGGACAGGGTTACAATGAG. Protein sequence: CASSLTSGQGYNE. The whole CDR3 sequence is CASSLTSGQGYNEQFF.

Concerning this clone itself: The sequence runs out 3 residues before the end of the CDR3; the remainder is reconstructed from the germline J gene. The chain is built from TRBV18 and TRBJ2-7, with TRBD1 identical over 9 bases. The CDR3 runs 16 residues. V dropped 3 bases and J dropped 2; count of bases not matched to a gene: 8. CDR1 and CDR2 (germline): KGHSH, LQKENI. Incomplete CDR3 DNA: TGTGCCAGCTCACCCACGGGACAGGGAGCTGCCTACGAG. As protein: CASSPTGQGAAYE. In full, the CDR3 reads CASSPTGQGAAYEQYF.

Remarks on this clone: The CDR3 goes on 3 residues after the read ends, and that part is filled in from the germline J gene. V and J are TRBV2 and TRBJ1-4, with TRBD1 matching 7 bases. The CDR3 length is 13 residues. The germline V gene encodes CDR1 SNHLY and CDR2 FYNNEI. The CDR3 is CASFTNRGSPLFF. Partial CDR3 DNA: TGTGCCAGCTTTACGAACAGGGGTTCACCA.

On this clone itself: The read ends 3 residues before the CDR3 terminus; that terminus is restored from the germline J gene. The chain has TRBV5-1 and TRBJ1-1; 7 nucleotides align to TRBD1. The CDR3 has 14 residues. V lost 1 base, J lost 6 bases, and 6 bases stayed unmatched. The germline CDR1 and CDR2 sequences are SGHRS and YFSETQ. Here the CDR3 reads CASSLSQGVPEAFF. CDR3 DNA, as far as it was read: TGCGCCAGCAGCTTGAGCCAGGGGGTTCCTGAA.

About this clone: The read terminates 3 residues ahead of where the CDR3 ends, so the germline J gene completes it. This chain connects TRBV19 to TRBJ1-2; TRBD1 might be the D (6 bases). This CDR3 region has 14 residues. CDR1 LNHDA and CDR2 SQIVND come from the germline V gene (reference sequence). V was clipped by 8 bases and J by 6 bases, with 19 bases between them. CDR3 residues: CASSKTGITNGYTF. The DNA read from the CDR3 is TGTGCCAGTTCTAAGACAGGAATAACGAATGGC.

Details on this clone: The read terminates 3 residues before the CDR3 end, so the remaining end is supplied by the germline J gene. The chain employs TRBV13 and TRBJ2-3; 9 bases align to TRBD2. Germline V gene sequence: CDR1 PRHDT, CDR2 FYEKMQ (reference sequence). The V gene end was trimmed by 3 bases and the J gene end by 3 bases; junction bases not matched to a gene: 10. The CDR3 length is 17 residues. Partial CDR3 DNA: TGTGCCAGCAGCTTCGCCTGGCTAGCGGGGTCAACAGATACG. It is translated as CASSFAWLAGSTDT. The entire CDR3 protein is CASSFAWLAGSTDTQYF.

CDR3 region: CASKKGAYEQYF. The sequenced CDR3 bases are TGTGCCTCGAAGAAAGGGGCCTACGAG. The rearrangement uses TRBV13 and TRBJ2-7; tentatively, D is TRBD1 (5 bases). Sequencing ends 3 residues short of the CDR3 end; the germline J gene provides the rest. CDR3 length equals 12 residues. The germline V gene has CDR1 PRHDT and CDR2 FYEKMQ (reference sequence). V lost 11 bases and J 2 bases, leaving 13 bases between the germline ends.

As to this clone: The read falls 3 residues short of the CDR3 end, and the missing part is taken from the germline J gene. V usage is TRBV6-9 and J usage is TRBJ2-1, with 7 bases that match TRBD2. This CDR3 region has 14 residues. CDR1 MNHGY and CDR2 SVAAGI come from the germline V gene. V dropped 6 bases and J dropped 5; count of bases not matched to a gene: 7. This chain's CDR3 is CASRGRGRNNEQFF. CDR3 DNA, as far as it was read: TGTGCCAGCAGGGGGCGGGGGAGGAACAATGAG.

A remark on this clone: The CDR3 end falls 3 residues outside the read, so it is completed with the germline J gene. This chain uses TRBV7-3 with TRBJ2-3; 11 nucleotides line up with TRBD2. The length of the CDR3 is 16 residues. Germline V lookup: CDR1 SGHTA, CDR2 FQGTGA. V lost 5 bases and J lost 0; bases outside the gene matches: 4. Partial CDR3 DNA: TGTGCCAGCAGCGAGACTAGCGGGGCTAGCACAGATACG. Amino acid sequence: CASSETSGASTDT. The full CDR3 reads CASSETSGASTDTQYF.

About this clone itself: The read falls 3 residues short of the CDR3 end, and the missing part is taken from the germline J gene. The chain links TRBV4-1 to TRBJ2-7; 10 bases align to TRBD2. Trimming removed 1 base from V and 3 bases from J; junction bases left unmatched: 0. This CDR3 spans 14 amino acids. Germline V CDR1 and CDR2: MGHRA, YSYEKL. CDR3 bases read: TGCGCCAGCAGCCAAGGGACTAGCGGCTACGAG. Protein sequence: CASSQGTSGYE. The CDR3, in full, reads CASSQGTSGYEQYF.

Comments on this clone: The sequence runs out 3 residues before the end of the CDR3; the remainder is reconstructed from the germline J gene. The rearrangement joins TRBV13 to TRBJ2-5; no definite D call. The CDR3 loop spans 12 amino acids. Looked up from germline, CDR1 is PRHDT and CDR2 is FYEKMQ (reference sequence). Deletions cut 1 base from V and 4 bases from J, with 4 bases between. The CDR3 loop is CASSLEGETQYF. The DNA read from the CDR3 is TGTGCCAGCAGCTTAGAGGGAGAGACC.

A word on this clone: The read falls 3 residues short of the CDR3 end, and the missing part is taken from the germline J gene. The chain recombines TRBV7-2 with TRBJ2-2; 9 positions match TRBD2. The V gene's germline CDR1 is SGHTA and CDR2 FQGNSA. Trimming at V came to 3 bases and at J to 5 bases, leaving 4 bases not matched to a gene. This CDR3 spans 15 amino acids. The CDR3 sequence: CASSFSGGWTGELFF. The CDR3 bases that were read are TGTGCCAGCAGCTTTAGCGGGGGTTGGACCGGGGAG.

Remarks on this clone: The CDR3 is cut off 3 residues early in the read; its end comes from the germline J gene. J is TRBJ2-1 and V is TRBV20-1, with 12 bases matching TRBD2. The V gene end was trimmed by 3 bases and the J gene end by 7 bases; junction bases not matched to a gene: 13. Germline CDR1 and CDR2: DFQATT and SNEGSKA (reference sequence). The CDR3 is 17 residues long. This CDR3 is CSASPFLLAGGENEQFF. The sequenced CDR3 bases are TGCAGTGCTAGTCCCTTTTTACTAGCGGGAGGTGAGAATGAG.

A note on this clone: The read is 3 residues too short to cover the CDR3 end, so that end is filled in from the germline J gene. The chain joins TRBV30 to TRBJ2-2; D may be TRBD2 (6 bases). CDR3 length equals 15 residues. V lost 2 bases and J lost 1, with 11 bases in between. From germline, CDR1 is GTSNPN and CDR2 SVGIG (reference sequence). The CDR3 sequence is CAWSRLAMNTGELFF. The CDR3 bases that were read are TGTGCCTGGAGTAGGCTAGCGATGAACACCGGGGAG.